This T cell receptor beta chain is drawn from a study of human T cells and chemical hapten exposure. V was clipped by 4 bases and J by 0 bases, with 16 bases between them. Germline V lookup: CDR1 GTSNPN, CDR2 SVGIG (reference sequence). This CDR3 has 17 amino acids. TCRdb ran MiXCR on the RACE reads and lists one entry per CDR3 protein. The sample gives some 50,000 distinct CDR3 sequences, around 4.5% of which show up once; roughly 5.8% is in the top ten. Time point of the sample: healthy volunteer bleed at 2 weeks. Extraction yielded total RNA from whole blood (unfractionated). The material sequenced was whole blood. This TCR came from a human donor in good health. Some clones in this sample may be carry-over from other donors' samples. V is TRBV30 and J is TRBJ1-6; no reliable D call. This CDR3 is CAWMVEGPSSYNSPLHF. CDR3 DNA sequence: TGTGCCTGGATGGTGGAAGGCCCGAGCTCCTATAATTCACCCCTCCACTTT.